This T cell receptor beta chain stems from a study of T-cell reconstitution after alpha-beta-depleted transplantation in children. Study observations and caveats: Recipient T cells and thymic progenitors that survived were the source of the high TCRbeta diversity seen at day 60 in some patients. T-cell counts and diversity at one year post-transplant came mainly from newly produced T cells. Reportedly, alpha-beta T cells present about two months post-transplant originated from several hundred expanded clones of graft origin.

Unique molecular identifiers were used to barcode this TCRbeta library. From the PCR reads, TCRdb called clonotypes with MiXCR, one entry per CDR3 protein. The sample lists around 960,000 distinct CDR3 sequences, roughly 29% occurring once. This clonotype was seen a handful of times. Its antigen is still unknown. Sequenced material: PBMCs, mostly from graft donor cells, taken 360 days after TCRalphabeta/CD19-depleted stem cell transplant. The TCR sequence derives from a boy younger than two who had a stem cell transplant for SCID, so the T cells may come from the graft donor.

The DNA of the CDR3 is TGCAGTGCTAGACCGGACCGAAGTTCGGCGGCTAATGAAAAACTGTTTTTT. It encodes CSARPDRSSAANEKLFF. The chain employs TRBV20-1 and TRBJ1-4; D not certain. The V and J ends lost 2 bases and 3 bases respectively, with 19 bases between them. Germline CDR1 and CDR2: DFQATT and SNEGSKA (reference sequence). The CDR3 runs to 17 residues.